This TCR beta chain was found in a study of cytomegalovirus exposure and HLA in healthy donors. Broader study findings: In vitro experiments confirmed that three CMV-associated chains were specific for CMV antigens. For most TCR sequences rarity was the rule, although some public TCRs occurred in many donors.

This CDR3 is built from 17 residues. With V trimmed by 5 bases and J by 1 base, 11 bases remained unmatched. The V gene's germline CDR1 is LNHDA and CDR2 SQIVND (reference sequence). Comments on this clone: Its antigen remains unidentified.

Data came from immunoSEQ multiplex PCR; TCRdb stores just in-frame clones and leaves some out. The table records about 44,000 clones, under 95% of them present only once. This chain joins TRBV19 and TRBJ2-1; 7 bases are shared with TRBD2. The TCR sequence derives from a young woman in good health and CMV-seronegative. Sequenced sample: PBMCs. DNA for the CDR3: TGTGCCAGTAGTCAGAGGGAGGGCCTTTCATCCTACAATGAGCAGTTCTTC. It is translated as CASSQREGLSSYNEQFF.